These T cell receptor beta chains were read from a single sample in a study of blood T cell repertoires in COVID-19. Clones were read by immunoSEQ multiplex PCR, and TCRdb kept only the in-frame ones, dropping some. Altogether some 300,000 clones are present, under 90% being singletons, with the ten largest covering roughly 2.9%. Sequenced material: PBMCs or T cells enriched from blood (not recorded which). Every receptor here comes from a woman aged 45-59 years who had been exposed to COVID-19. Each CDR3 is given with its conserved first and last residue. Each record gives: V gene, CDR3 length, D gene, J gene, clone size, CDR3 protein, CDR3 DNA. The D gene is left open where the match is weak. Rows give clone size only sometimes, using once, few, many, or a class for an expanded clone.

v_gene: TRBV5-1; len: 15; d_gene: -; j_gene: TRBJ1-6; abundance: -; CDR3aa: CASSPGSSYNSPLHF; CDR3nt: TGCGCCAGCAGCCCCGGGTCCAGCTATAATTCACCCCTCCACTTT
v_gene: TRBV18; len: 15; d_gene: -; j_gene: TRBJ2-2; abundance: -; CDR3aa: CASSDLRTIPGELFF; CDR3nt: TGTGCCAGCTCCGACTTGCGGACAATCCCCGGGGAGCTGTTTTTT
v_gene: TRBV3-1/TRBV3-2; len: 15; d_gene: -; j_gene: TRBJ1-1; abundance: -; CDR3aa: CASSQAATGGTEAFF; CDR3nt: TGTGCCAGCAGCCAAGCGGCGACAGGCGGCACTGAAGCTTTCTTT
v_gene: TRBV7-2; len: 15; d_gene: TRBD1; j_gene: TRBJ1-5; abundance: -; CDR3aa: CASSLGTGGFQPQHF; CDR3nt: TGTGCCAGCAGCTTAGGGACAGGGGGCTTTCAGCCCCAGCATTTT
v_gene: TRBV11-3; len: 14; d_gene: -; j_gene: TRBJ2-1; abundance: -; CDR3aa: CASSSASQGWVQFF; CDR3nt: TGTGCCAGCAGCTCTGCATCACAGGGCTGGGTGCAGTTCTTC
v_gene: TRBV7-2; len: 15; d_gene: TRBD2; j_gene: TRBJ2-4; abundance: -; CDR3aa: CASSSTLAASGIQYF; CDR3nt: TGTGCCAGCAGCTCTACACTAGCGGCCTCGGGCATTCAGTACTTC
v_gene: TRBV10-3; len: 15; d_gene: TRBD1; j_gene: TRBJ1-2; abundance: -; CDR3aa: CAISPSGTADYGYTF; CDR3nt: TGTGCCATCAGTCCCAGTGGGACAGCAGACTATGGCTACACCTTC
v_gene: TRBV21-1; len: 16; d_gene: -; j_gene: TRBJ1-4; abundance: -; CDR3aa: CASSKGEGPGNEKLFF; CDR3nt: TGTGCCAGCAGCAAAGGGGAGGGGCCAGGGAATGAAAAACTGTTTTTT
v_gene: TRBV4-1; len: 15; d_gene: -; j_gene: TRBJ1-1; abundance: -; CDR3aa: CASSQAWEVNTEAFF; CDR3nt: TGCGCCAGCAGCCAAGCCTGGGAGGTAAACACTGAAGCTTTCTTT
v_gene: TRBV30; len: 13; d_gene: -; j_gene: TRBJ2-7; abundance: once; CDR3aa: CAWSLSGDREQYF; CDR3nt: TGTGCCTGGAGTCTATCAGGCGACCGCGAGCAGTACTTC
v_gene: TRBV30; len: 13; d_gene: -; j_gene: TRBJ1-1; abundance: -; CDR3aa: CAWNGGRNTEAFF; CDR3nt: TGTGCCTGGAACGGGGGGCGGAACACTGAAGCTTTCTTT
v_gene: TRBV4-2; len: 15; d_gene: -; j_gene: TRBJ1-5; abundance: few; CDR3aa: CASSQNHRDNQPQHF; CDR3nt: TGTGCCAGCAGCCAAAACCACAGGGATAATCAGCCCCAGCATTTT
v_gene: TRBV15; len: 16; d_gene: -; j_gene: TRBJ1-5; abundance: once; CDR3aa: CATSRTGLIRNQPQHF; CDR3nt: TGTGCCACCAGCAGAACAGGGTTAATTCGCAATCAGCCCCAGCATTTT
v_gene: TRBV4-1; len: 15; d_gene: -; j_gene: TRBJ1-5; abundance: -; CDR3aa: CASSQDIRPNQPQHF; CDR3nt: TGCGCCAGCAGCCAAGACATCAGGCCCAATCAGCCCCAGCATTTT
v_gene: TRBV9; len: 13; d_gene: -; j_gene: TRBJ2-2; abundance: -; CDR3aa: CASSPAVTGELFF; CDR3nt: TGTGCCAGCAGCCCCGCGGTCACCGGGGAGCTGTTTTTT
v_gene: TRBV5-1; len: 14; d_gene: -; j_gene: TRBJ1-1; abundance: -; CDR3aa: CASSLGNPGTEAFF; CDR3nt: TGCGCCAGCAGCTTGGGCAACCCCGGGACTGAAGCTTTCTTT
v_gene: TRBV2; len: 13; d_gene: TRBD1; j_gene: TRBJ1-1; abundance: -; CDR3aa: CASIRGQGNEAFF; CDR3nt: TGTGCCAGCATCAGGGGACAGGGTAATGAAGCTTTCTTT
v_gene: TRBV2; len: 13; d_gene: TRBD1; j_gene: TRBJ1-2; abundance: few; CDR3aa: CASTGQGDYGYTF; CDR3nt: TGTGCCAGTACGGGACAGGGGGACTATGGCTACACCTTC
v_gene: TRBV24-1; len: 15; d_gene: -; j_gene: TRBJ2-1; abundance: -; CDR3aa: CATSSGWLASSEQFF; CDR3nt: TGTGCCACCAGCTCCGGGTGGCTAGCCTCCAGTGAGCAGTTCTTC
v_gene: TRBV4-1; len: 16; d_gene: -; j_gene: TRBJ2-3; abundance: -; CDR3aa: CASSHPRRGEGDTQYF; CDR3nt: TGCGCCAGCAGCCATCCCCGGCGGGGAGAGGGAGATACGCAGTATTTT
v_gene: TRBV27; len: 14; d_gene: -; j_gene: TRBJ1-3; abundance: -; CDR3aa: CASRGLASGNTIYF; CDR3nt: TGTGCTTCACGGGGGTTGGCTTCTGGAAACACCATATATTTT
v_gene: TRBV19; len: 15; d_gene: TRBD2; j_gene: TRBJ2-5; abundance: -; CDR3aa: CASSPPGLGISTQYF; CDR3nt: TGTGCCAGTAGTCCACCGGGACTAGGCATTTCGACCCAGTACTTC
v_gene: TRBV28; len: 14; d_gene: -; j_gene: TRBJ1-1; abundance: -; CDR3aa: CASSFRGGYTEAFF; CDR3nt: TGTGCCAGCAGTTTTCGGGGGGGGTACACTGAAGCTTTCTTT
v_gene: TRBV27; len: 13; d_gene: TRBD2; j_gene: TRBJ2-7; abundance: -; CDR3aa: CASSWGGSGEQYF; CDR3nt: TGTGCCAGCAGCTGGGGGGGGAGTGGCGAGCAGTACTTC
v_gene: TRBV5-4; len: 16; d_gene: TRBD2; j_gene: TRBJ2-3; abundance: once; CDR3aa: CASSPGLAGGTDTQYF; CDR3nt: TGTGCCAGCAGCCCGGGACTAGCGGGGGGTACAGATACGCAGTATTTT
v_gene: TRBV27; len: 15; d_gene: -; j_gene: TRBJ1-6; abundance: -; CDR3aa: CASSLSGQPISPLHF; CDR3nt: TGTGCCAGCAGTTTATCGGGGCAGCCGATTTCTCCCCTCCACTTT
v_gene: TRBV7-2; len: 15; d_gene: TRBD1; j_gene: TRBJ2-7; abundance: -; CDR3aa: CASSPQPGGVYEQYF; CDR3nt: TGTGCCAGCAGCCCCCAGCCAGGGGGCGTCTACGAGCAGTACTTC
v_gene: TRBV5-1; len: 17; d_gene: TRBD2; j_gene: TRBJ2-2; abundance: -; CDR3aa: CASSRLPTSGNTGELFF; CDR3nt: TGCGCCAGCAGCCGACTACCTACTAGCGGGAACACCGGGGAGCTGTTTTTT
v_gene: TRBV14; len: 17; d_gene: TRBD1; j_gene: TRBJ1-2; abundance: -; CDR3aa: CASSLRGTGKTNYGYTF; CDR3nt: TGTGCCAGCAGCCTGCGGGGGACAGGGAAGACTAACTATGGCTACACCTTC
v_gene: TRBV7-9; len: 14; d_gene: TRBD1; j_gene: TRBJ1-4; abundance: -; CDR3aa: CASSPGQGNEKLFF; CDR3nt: TGTGCCAGCAGCCCGGGACAGGGGAATGAAAAACTGTTTTTT